This T cell receptor (beta chain) was captured in a study of siplizumab effects on memory and regulatory T cells. Clones were read by immunoSEQ multiplex PCR, and TCRdb kept only the in-frame ones, dropping some. Among about 110,000 clones, under 95% were seen once, and the ten largest hold 0.32%. This clone showed up just a few times. Its antigen is not identified. Germline CDR1 is MNHNS and CDR2 is SASEGT. Between the trimmed V and J ends, which lost 1 base and 0 bases, there was a span of 8 bases. This CDR3 has 15 amino acids. Study-wide results and limits: Naive T cells looked more diverse than memory cells and looked like major alloresponse contributors. A minor share of alloreactive clones matched unstimulated subsets. Suppressive capability of dividing Tregs from siplizumab cultures went unverified. Relative to controls at 25% to 30%, mappable alloreactive CD4+ clones exhibited a mean Treg-derived proportion of less than 70% with siplizumab.

The sample taken for sequencing was CD4+ T cells sorted from blood. This chain connects TRBV6-1 to TRBJ2-3; D remains ambiguous. The clonotype originates from a human donor in good health. The CDR3 nucleotides are TGTGCCAGCAGTGAAGGCACATTGAGCACAGATACGCAGTATTTT. It specifies CASSEGTLSTDTQYF.